These 18 T cell receptor beta chains came from one sample sequenced in a study of beta chain features in type 1 diabetes. The study, taken as a whole, reports: Type 1 diabetes patients had TCRB CDR3s that were shorter (moderately but significantly so) in all four CD4+ subsets.

cDNA synthesis used the whole RNA isolate, giving expressed TCRB sequences. Sequenced by immunoSEQ multiplex PCR; TCRdb stores in-frame clones only, minus some. The table shows around 50,000 clones, with roughly 47% occurring only once. Their antigens are not known. The specimen sequenced was stem cell memory CD4+ T cells from blood. Source of these receptors: a man aged 25-45 years with type 1 diabetes.

This chain connects TRBV2 to TRBJ1-1, with D unclear. V was shortened by 2 bases and J by 6 bases, with 10 bases between the two germline ends. The CDR3 is 13 amino acids. Looked up from germline, CDR1 is SNHLY and CDR2 is FYNNEI. The CDR3 reads CASSELQRPEAFF. CDR3 bases: TGTGCCAGCAGTGAATTACAGAGACCTGAAGCTTTCTTT. The whole variable domain, filled in from reference TRBV2 and TRBJ1-1, reads EPEVTQTPSHQVTQMGQEVILRCVPISNHLYFYWYRQILGQKVEFLVSFYNNEISEKSEIFDDQFSVERPDGSNFTLKIRSTKLEDSAMYFCASSELQRPEAFFGQGTRLTVV.

CDR3 nucleotides: TGCGCCAGCAGCCCCTCAGGACAGAACTACGAGCAGTACTTC. This gives the protein CASSPSGQNYEQYF. This chain links TRBV5-1 with TRBJ2-7, with D perhaps matching TRBD1 (6 bases). This CDR3 is 14 amino acids long. Trimming stripped 4 bases from V and 3 bases from J, with 14 bases between. Germline V gene lookup returns CDR1 SGHRS and CDR2 YFSETQ.

This clone was found a few times. J is TRBJ1-1 and V is TRBV2; D is unresolved. This CDR3 comprises 15 residues. Germline V CDR1 and CDR2: SNHLY, FYNNEI. Trimming stripped 3 bases from V and 2 bases from J, with 13 bases between. CDR3 sequence (DNA): TGTGCCAGCAGTGAGTCTAGATTTTATAACACTGAAGCTTTCTTT. It encodes CASSESRFYNTEAFF.

This clone came up a few times. V and J are TRBV18 and TRBJ1-2; D not resolved. Trimming removed 3 bases at V and 7 bases at J, with 21 bases between. This CDR3 region has 16 residues. Germline V gives CDR1 KGHSH, CDR2 LQKENI. Written as DNA, the CDR3 is TGTGCCAGCTCACCGGGGTCCCAAGGAAAGGGAGCTGGCTACACCTTC. Translated, it gives CASSPGSQGKGAGYTF. Full variable domain (missing parts from reference TRBV18 and TRBJ1-2): NAGVMQNPRHLVRRRGQEARLRCSPMKGHSHVYWYRQLPEEGLKFMVYLQKENIIDESGMPKERFSAEFPKEGPSILRIQQVVRGDSAAYFCASSPGSQGKGAGYTFGSGTRLTVV.

The chain carries TRBV7-2 and TRBJ2-7, with D maybe TRBD2 (7 bases). From germline, CDR1 is SGHTA and CDR2 FQGNSA. This CDR3 is 14 amino acids long. V lost 3 bases to trimming and J lost 4 bases, with 13 bases between them. Written as DNA, the CDR3 is TGTGCCAGCAGCTTGTGGGCGGGGGCATACGAGCAGTACTTC. The encoded protein is CASSLWAGAYEQYF.

The chain uses TRBV18 and TRBJ2-7, with D unclear. V lost 0 bases and J 2 bases, leaving 5 bases between the germline ends. Germline V gene data show CDR1 as KGHSH and CDR2 as LQKENI. CDR3 length: 13 amino acids. The CDR3 spells CASSPPNTYEQYF. DNA for the CDR3: TGTGCCAGCTCACCACCAAACACCTACGAGCAGTACTTC. Based on the CDR3 plus reference TRBV18 and TRBJ2-7, the full variable domain is NAGVMQNPRHLVRRRGQEARLRCSPMKGHSHVYWYRQLPEEGLKFMVYLQKENIIDESGMPKERFSAEFPKEGPSILRIQQVVRGDSAAYFCASSPPNTYEQYFGPGTRLTVT.

This clone appeared a few times. The rearrangement joins TRBV27 to TRBJ2-5, with D possibly being TRBD2 (6 bases). CDR3 size: 14 residues. The V gene's germline CDR1 is MNHEY and CDR2 SMNVEV (reference sequence). The ends were cut back, 3 bases at V and 5 bases at J, with 13 bases in the middle. CDR3 sequence: CASSFLMGGETQYF. In nucleotides, the CDR3 is TGTGCCAGCAGTTTTCTCATGGGGGGTGAGACCCAGTACTTC.

CDR3 sequence reads: CASSLAQGDEKLFF. The CDR3 region has the DNA TGTGCCAGCAGCTTAGCGCAGGGTGATGAAAAACTGTTTTTT. The chain uses TRBV7-2 and TRBJ1-4, with a possible D match to TRBD1 (5 bases). The CDR3 has 14 amino acids. Trimming cost V 0 bases and J 6 bases, with 8 bases left between them. The V gene's germline CDR1 is SGHTA and CDR2 FQGNSA.

The V call is TRBV14, the J call TRBJ1-2, with TRBD1 matching over 8 bases. The CDR3 covers 16 residues. With 4 bases clipped from V and 5 bases from J, the junction kept 12 bases outside the gene matches. Germline V gives CDR1 SGHDN, CDR2 FVKESK. The CDR3 protein is CASSRSGQGGVYGYTF. For the CDR3, the DNA is TGTGCCAGCAGCCGATCAGGACAGGGCGGAGTGTATGGCTACACCTTC.

This clone was counted between two and nine times. This rearrangement joins TRBV29-1 to TRBJ1-2; D gene uncertain. V was clipped by 4 bases and J by 5 bases, with 5 bases between them. This CDR3 comprises 10 residues. The germline V gene has CDR1 SQVTM and CDR2 ANQGSEA. The CDR3 coding sequence is TGCAGCGTTGGACAATATGGCTACACCTTC. Protein product: CSVGQYGYTF.

V is TRBV29-1 and J is TRBJ2-3; 10 bases align to TRBD1. The CDR3 loop spans 14 amino acids. CDR1 is SQVTM, CDR2 ANQGSEA, per germline. V gave up 7 bases and J gave up 5 bases; unmatched junction bases: 9. The CDR3 DNA follows: TGCAGCGGGGGGACAGGGGTTGTATTAGATACGCAGTATTTT. As protein: CSGGTGVVLDTQYF.

V gene TRBV4-1 combines with J gene TRBJ2-1; 14 bases agree with TRBD2. V lost 3 bases, J lost 9 bases, and 7 bases stayed unmatched. Germline CDR1 is MGHRA and CDR2 is YSYEKL. CDR3 length: 16 residues. The CDR3 spells CASSQKRTSGRSEQFF. CDR3 in DNA: TGCGCCAGCAGCCAGAAAAGGACTAGCGGGAGGTCTGAGCAGTTCTTC.

V and J are TRBV11-2 and TRBJ2-2, with 11 bases aligning to TRBD2. Germline loops: CDR1 SGHAT, CDR2 FQNNGV. CDR3 length: 16 residues. The V gene end was trimmed by 8 bases and the J gene end by 4 bases; junction bases not matched to a gene: 9. The CDR3 nucleotides read TGTGCCAGCCGCGGACTAGCGGGTTTATCCACCGGGGAGCTGTTTTTT. It is translated as CASRGLAGLSTGELFF.

The chain recombines TRBV20-1 with TRBJ1-1; no clear D gene. Germline CDR1 is DFQATT and CDR2 is SNEGSKA (reference sequence). V gave up 4 bases and J gave up 9 bases, with 3 bases separating them. The CDR3 spans 8 residues. In nucleotides, the CDR3 is TGCAGTGCTACCAAAGCTTTCTTT. It encodes CSATKAFF.

J is TRBJ2-1 and V is TRBV6-1; no definite D call. The CDR3 is made up of 15 amino acids. The V end was cut by 6 bases, the J end by 0 bases, with 12 bases between. Germline V gene data show CDR1 as MNHNS and CDR2 as SASEGT. This chain's CDR3 is CASRVATSSYNEQFF. Written as DNA, the CDR3 is TGTGCCAGCAGGGTGGCCACCAGCTCCTACAATGAGCAGTTCTTC.

V is TRBV11-2 and J is TRBJ2-1; 7 bases fit TRBD1. This CDR3 comprises 19 residues. The V and J ends lost 6 bases and 0 bases, in that order; junction bases with no gene match: 17. The germline V gene has CDR1 SGHAT and CDR2 FQNNGV. CDR3 bases: TGTGCCAGCAGATCTCCTAGGGACAGTAAGCCTAGCTCCTACAATGAGCAGTTCTTC. This codes for CASRSPRDSKPSSYNEQFF.

The chain has TRBV30 and TRBJ2-1; possibly TRBD2 for D (5 bases). Germline CDR1 GTSNPN, CDR2 SVGIG (reference sequence). There are 12 residues in the CDR3. V lost 2 bases, J lost 8 bases, and 10 bases lay in between. CDR3 sequence (DNA): TGTGCCTGGAGTTCCCAGAGGGATGAGCAGTTCTTC. Amino acid sequence: CAWSSQRDEQFF.

This clone turned up a few times. The V and J genes are TRBV18 and TRBJ1-1; D not certain. V shed 6 bases and J shed 0 bases, with 11 bases lying between them. Germline V gene sequence: CDR1 KGHSH, CDR2 LQKENI. CDR3 length: 14 amino acids. The CDR3, as DNA: TGTGCCAGCTCCCCGAGGCGCTTGAACACTGAAGCTTTCTTT. The encoded protein is CASSPRRLNTEAFF.